A selection of T cell receptor beta chains follows, all from one sample in a study of blood T cell repertoires in COVID-19. Profiled with immunoSEQ multiplex PCR; TCRdb holds only in-frame clones, not every one. The table shows about 370,000 clones, with 75% to 90% occurring only once. Sequences were obtained from PBMCs or T cells enriched from blood (not recorded which). These receptors were obtained from a man aged 18 to 29 who had recovered from COVID-19. CDR3s include the opening cysteine and the closing phenylalanine or tryptophan. The D gene is left open where the match is weak. A clone size is listed for some rows: how often the clone was seen (once, few, many), or a class if it is expanded.

v_gene: TRBV18; abundance: -; j_gene: TRBJ1-2; d_gene: TRBD1; CDR3nt: TGTGCCAGCTCGCCAAGGGGGACAGGGGTTGATGGCTACACCTTC; CDR3aa: CASSPRGTGVDGYTF
v_gene: TRBV29-1; abundance: -; j_gene: TRBJ2-2; d_gene: TRBD2; CDR3nt: TGCAGCGTTGAAGAGGACGGGGGGTGGAACACCGGGGAGCTGTTTTTT; CDR3aa: CSVEEDGGWNTGELFF
v_gene: TRBV3-1/TRBV3-2; abundance: -; j_gene: TRBJ1-6; d_gene: -; CDR3nt: TGTGCCAGCAGCCAGTTTTCATCCTGGGCGTACAGTTATTCACCCCTCCACTTT; CDR3aa: CASSQFSSWAYSYSPLHF
v_gene: TRBV5-1; abundance: -; j_gene: TRBJ1-2; d_gene: -; CDR3nt: TGCGCCAGCAGCTTGGGCGACAGGAACTATGGCTACACCTTC; CDR3aa: CASSLGDRNYGYTF
v_gene: TRBV19; abundance: -; j_gene: TRBJ2-2; d_gene: -; CDR3nt: TGTGCCAGTAGTACAGGGACAAACACCGGGGAGCTGTTTTTT; CDR3aa: CASSTGTNTGELFF
v_gene: TRBV7-9; abundance: -; j_gene: TRBJ1-5; d_gene: -; CDR3nt: TGTGCCAGCAGCTTAGGGTCAGGGGATAATCAGCCCCAGCATTTT; CDR3aa: CASSLGSGDNQPQHF
v_gene: TRBV5-1; abundance: -; j_gene: TRBJ1-2; d_gene: -; CDR3nt: TGCGCCAGCAGCTTGGGGGGACAACGTATAGGGTATGGCTACACCTTC; CDR3aa: CASSLGGQRIGYGYTF
v_gene: TRBV18; abundance: -; j_gene: TRBJ1-6; d_gene: -; CDR3nt: TGTGCCAGCTCACGGCCGGGGACAAGCTCCTATAATTCACCCCTCCACTTT; CDR3aa: CASSRPGTSSYNSPLHF
v_gene: TRBV7-9; abundance: -; j_gene: TRBJ2-5; d_gene: TRBD1; CDR3nt: TGTGCCAGCAGCCGAGACAGGGTTGAGACCCAGTACTTC; CDR3aa: CASSRDRVETQYF
v_gene: TRBV18; abundance: -; j_gene: TRBJ1-1; d_gene: -; CDR3nt: TGTGCCAGCTCACCACCGATAGGGGGGGCCCCCACTGAAGCTTTCTTT; CDR3aa: CASSPPIGGAPTEAFF
v_gene: TRBV27; abundance: -; j_gene: TRBJ1-1; d_gene: TRBD1; CDR3nt: TGTGCCAGCAGTCCATGGACAGGGGGCCACGTTGCTTTCTTT; CDR3aa: CASSPWTGGHVAFF
v_gene: TRBV11-2; abundance: -; j_gene: TRBJ2-3; d_gene: TRBD2; CDR3nt: TGTGCCAGCAGCAATCGAGCGGGGGGGCATGGAGATACGCAGTATTTT; CDR3aa: CASSNRAGGHGDTQYF
v_gene: TRBV5-1; abundance: -; j_gene: TRBJ2-1; d_gene: -; CDR3nt: TGCGCCAGCAGCTTCCGCGGGGATTACAATGAGCAGTTCTTC; CDR3aa: CASSFRGDYNEQFF
v_gene: TRBV29-1; abundance: -; j_gene: TRBJ2-4; d_gene: -; CDR3nt: TGCAGCGCGAACGCAAAGGGAGACATTCAGTACTTC; CDR3aa: CSANAKGDIQYF
v_gene: TRBV24-1; abundance: -; j_gene: TRBJ2-2; d_gene: -; CDR3nt: TGTGCCACCAGTGATCTAATTAACACCGGGGAGCTGTTTTTT; CDR3aa: CATSDLINTGELFF
v_gene: TRBV7-9; abundance: -; j_gene: TRBJ2-1; d_gene: -; CDR3nt: TGTGCCAGCCGTAACGATGAGATCCGGACACAGTTCTTC; CDR3aa: CASRNDEIRTQFF
v_gene: TRBV5-6; abundance: -; j_gene: TRBJ2-7; d_gene: TRBD1; CDR3nt: TGTGCCAGCAGCTTGTACTCCATGACAGGGGCGGGCGAGCAGTACTTC; CDR3aa: CASSLYSMTGAGEQYF
v_gene: TRBV27; abundance: -; j_gene: TRBJ1-3; d_gene: -; CDR3nt: TGTGCCAGCAGTTTAGACAGGAGCTCTGGAAACACCATATATTTT; CDR3aa: CASSLDRSSGNTIYF
v_gene: TRBV11-2; abundance: once; j_gene: TRBJ2-7; d_gene: TRBD2; CDR3nt: TGTGCCAGCAGCTTATTAGCGGGGGAGATTCCCTACGAGCAGTACTTC; CDR3aa: CASSLLAGEIPYEQYF
v_gene: TRBV13; abundance: -; j_gene: TRBJ1-3; d_gene: -; CDR3nt: TGTGCCAGCAGCTTAGGCGACGGAGACACCATATATTTT; CDR3aa: CASSLGDGDTIYF
v_gene: TRBV5-6; abundance: -; j_gene: TRBJ1-5; d_gene: -; CDR3nt: TGTGCCAGCAGTCATGGAGGTCAGCCCCAGCATTTT; CDR3aa: CASSHGGQPQHF
v_gene: TRBV6-1; abundance: -; j_gene: TRBJ1-4; d_gene: TRBD1; CDR3nt: TGTGCCAGCAGTGATCGACAGGGCCAAGAAAAACTGTTTTTT; CDR3aa: CASSDRQGQEKLFF
v_gene: TRBV3-1/TRBV3-2; abundance: -; j_gene: TRBJ1-2; d_gene: TRBD1; CDR3nt: TGTGCCAGCAGCCACCCCGGGACAGGGACCTATGGCTACACCTTC; CDR3aa: CASSHPGTGTYGYTF
v_gene: TRBV7-3; abundance: -; j_gene: TRBJ1-3; d_gene: TRBD1; CDR3nt: TGTGCCAGCGGGGACAGGGGCTCTGGAAACACCATATATTTT; CDR3aa: CASGDRGSGNTIYF
v_gene: TRBV18; abundance: -; j_gene: TRBJ2-1; d_gene: TRBD2; CDR3nt: TGTGCCAGCTCATCGGGACTAGCGGGAATTGATGAGCAGTTCTTC; CDR3aa: CASSSGLAGIDEQFF
v_gene: TRBV4-3; abundance: -; j_gene: TRBJ2-1; d_gene: -; CDR3nt: TGCGCCAGCAGCCAAGATGCCGGGTATGAGCAGTTCTTC; CDR3aa: CASSQDAGYEQFF
v_gene: TRBV10-1; abundance: -; j_gene: TRBJ2-1; d_gene: TRBD1; CDR3nt: TGCGCCAGCAGTGCTGGGACAGGGGTCAATGAGCAGTTCTTC; CDR3aa: CASSAGTGVNEQFF
v_gene: TRBV6-5; abundance: -; j_gene: TRBJ1-5; d_gene: TRBD1; CDR3nt: TGTGCCAGCAGAAGGACAGGGGTTAGCAATCAGCCCCAGCATTTT; CDR3aa: CASRRTGVSNQPQHF
v_gene: TRBV7-9; abundance: -; j_gene: TRBJ2-3; d_gene: -; CDR3nt: TGTGCCAGCAGCTCCCCGGAGGGAGGAGATACGCAGTATTTT; CDR3aa: CASSSPEGGDTQYF
v_gene: TRBV7-9; abundance: -; j_gene: TRBJ2-7; d_gene: -; CDR3nt: TGTGCCAGCAGCGAAAGAGAGTTGAGCGGAGAACCCTACGAGCAGTACTTC; CDR3aa: CASSERELSGEPYEQYF
v_gene: TRBV28; abundance: -; j_gene: TRBJ1-5; d_gene: -; CDR3nt: TGTGCCAGCATTTGGGGGGAAGTTAGGAGCAATCAGCCCCAGCATTTT; CDR3aa: CASIWGEVRSNQPQHF
v_gene: TRBV7-6; abundance: -; j_gene: TRBJ2-1; d_gene: TRBD1; CDR3nt: TGTGCCAGCAGCTCTACCGGACAGGGCTCCTACAATGAGCAGTTCTTC; CDR3aa: CASSSTGQGSYNEQFF
v_gene: TRBV19; abundance: -; j_gene: TRBJ1-4; d_gene: TRBD1; CDR3nt: TGTGCCAGTAGCCTAACCGGGACAGCTAATGAAAAACTGTTTTTT; CDR3aa: CASSLTGTANEKLFF
v_gene: TRBV11-2; abundance: -; j_gene: TRBJ2-3; d_gene: -; CDR3nt: TGTGCCAGCAGCTTAGATACCAGAGATACGCAGTATTTT; CDR3aa: CASSLDTRDTQYF
v_gene: TRBV5-6; abundance: -; j_gene: TRBJ2-3; d_gene: -; CDR3nt: TGTGCCAGCAGCCCATGGGGGGTTTCATTAACGCAGTATTTT; CDR3aa: CASSPWGVSLTQYF
v_gene: TRBV20-1; abundance: -; j_gene: TRBJ2-2; d_gene: -; CDR3nt: TGCAGTGCTAGTCATAGGCGGAGGAACACCGGGGAGCTGTTTTTT; CDR3aa: CSASHRRRNTGELFF
v_gene: TRBV5-4; abundance: once; j_gene: TRBJ2-2; d_gene: TRBD2; CDR3nt: TGTGCCAGCAGCTTGACTAGCGGGGGAGGCGACACCGGGGAGCTGTTTTTT; CDR3aa: CASSLTSGGGDTGELFF
v_gene: TRBV4-1; abundance: once; j_gene: TRBJ1-1; d_gene: TRBD1; CDR3nt: TGCGCCAGCAGCCACCCCCAGGGGGGCACTGAAGCTTTCTTT; CDR3aa: CASSHPQGGTEAFF
v_gene: TRBV28; abundance: -; j_gene: TRBJ1-6; d_gene: TRBD1; CDR3nt: TGTGCCAGCAGTCCTCCCCCGGGAGGGGGCTTCTATAATTCACCCCTCCACTTT; CDR3aa: CASSPPPGGGFYNSPLHF
v_gene: TRBV5-6; abundance: -; j_gene: TRBJ2-5; d_gene: TRBD2; CDR3nt: TGTGCCAGCAGCCCCTTTAGCGGGAGCGGGGAGACCCAGTACTTC; CDR3aa: CASSPFSGSGETQYF
v_gene: TRBV9; abundance: once; j_gene: TRBJ1-1; d_gene: -; CDR3nt: TGTGCCAGCAGCGGGTTGAGAAGCGGAGACACTGAAGCTTTCTTT; CDR3aa: CASSGLRSGDTEAFF
v_gene: TRBV5-1; abundance: -; j_gene: TRBJ1-5; d_gene: TRBD1; CDR3nt: TGCGCCAGCAGCCCAGGGACAGGCGTAAATCAGCCCCAGCATTTT; CDR3aa: CASSPGTGVNQPQHF
v_gene: TRBV13; abundance: once; j_gene: TRBJ2-7; d_gene: TRBD1; CDR3nt: TGTGCCAGCAGCCCCGGACAGGGAACCTACGAGCAGTACTTC; CDR3aa: CASSPGQGTYEQYF
v_gene: TRBV5-8; abundance: -; j_gene: TRBJ1-5; d_gene: -; CDR3nt: TGTGCCAGCAGCTTGGTTTCGGTCGGCAATCAGCCCCAGCATTTT; CDR3aa: CASSLVSVGNQPQHF
v_gene: TRBV7-2; abundance: once; j_gene: TRBJ2-7; d_gene: TRBD2; CDR3nt: TGTGCCAGCAGTCCAACTAGCGGATCCTACGAGCAGTACTTC; CDR3aa: CASSPTSGSYEQYF
v_gene: TRBV3-1/TRBV3-2; abundance: -; j_gene: TRBJ1-1; d_gene: -; CDR3nt: TGTGCCCGCAGCCAAGGGCGGGGGGGGCGAGGGACTGAAGCTTTCTTT; CDR3aa: CARSQGRGGRGTEAFF
v_gene: TRBV28; abundance: -; j_gene: TRBJ1-5; d_gene: -; CDR3nt: TGTGCCAGCTCGATCCCCCAGCGGGATCAGCCCCAGCATTTT; CDR3aa: CASSIPQRDQPQHF
v_gene: TRBV2; abundance: -; j_gene: TRBJ1-1; d_gene: -; CDR3nt: TGTGCCAGCAGGGCGGCAGACACTGAAGCTTTCTTT; CDR3aa: CASRAADTEAFF
v_gene: TRBV28; abundance: -; j_gene: TRBJ1-5; d_gene: -; CDR3nt: TGTGCCAGCAGTTCAACAGGTGATTCCGGGCCCCAGCATTTT; CDR3aa: CASSSTGDSGPQHF
v_gene: TRBV6-5; abundance: -; j_gene: TRBJ1-5; d_gene: TRBD1; CDR3nt: TGTGCCACTGACAGGGACAATCAGCCCCAGCATTTT; CDR3aa: CATDRDNQPQHF
v_gene: TRBV2; abundance: -; j_gene: TRBJ1-4; d_gene: TRBD1; CDR3nt: TGTGCCAGCAGGGACAGGGATGAAAAACTGTTTTTT; CDR3aa: CASRDRDEKLFF
v_gene: TRBV12-3/TRBV12-4; abundance: -; j_gene: TRBJ2-7; d_gene: -; CDR3nt: TGTGCCAGCAGTTTTGCGGAGAACTACGAGCAGTACTTC; CDR3aa: CASSFAENYEQYF